The 31 T cell receptor beta chains reported below all come from one sample, sequenced in a study of blood T cell repertoires in COVID-19. The data were produced by immunoSEQ multiplex PCR, yet TCRdb's version contains in-frame clones alone and is incomplete. In the table there are about 300,000 clones, roughly 87% of which are singletons. The sequencing input was PBMCs or T cells enriched from blood (not recorded which). The receptors shown here come from a woman between 25 and 40 years old who had recovered from COVID-19.

The chain employs TRBV9 and TRBJ2-2; 9 positions match TRBD1. The trim removed 2 bases at V and 5 bases at J, leaving 13 bases unmatched. The V gene's germline CDR1 is SGDLS and CDR2 YYNGEE. The CDR3 covers 18 residues. CDR3 DNA: TGTGCCAGCAGCGTCGGATCCGGGACAGGGCCAACTACCGGGGAGCTGTTTTTT. Protein sequence: CASSVGSGTGPTTGELFF.

The rearrangement links TRBV7-2 to TRBJ1-1; TRBD1 matches 7 bases. Germline V gives CDR1 SGHTA, CDR2 FQGNSA. CDR3 size: 14 residues. Unmatched junction bases numbered 11, after V lost 5 bases and J lost 8 bases. The CDR3 sequence: CASSPSGAGGEAFF. DNA of the CDR3: TGTGCCAGCAGCCCTAGCGGGGCAGGGGGGGAAGCTTTCTTT.

The chain is built from TRBV6-5 and TRBJ2-7; 9 positions match TRBD2. After removal of 2 bases from V and 2 bases from J, the junction contained 7 bases not matched to a gene. This CDR3 has 16 amino acids. Germline V gene lookup returns CDR1 MNHEY and CDR2 SVGAGI. CDR3 sequence: CASSYPGVAGAYEQYF. Written as DNA, the CDR3 is TGTGCCAGCAGTTACCCGGGGGTAGCGGGGGCCTACGAGCAGTACTTC.

This clone was seen only once. The chain carries TRBV5-1 and TRBJ1-3, with a possible D match to TRBD1 (6 bases). This CDR3 is built from 15 residues. Between the trimmed V and J ends, which lost 4 bases and 0 bases, there was a span of 11 bases. Germline lookup yields CDR1 SGHRS and CDR2 YFSETQ. The CDR3 region is CASSPGQSSGNTIYF. The CDR3 DNA reads TGCGCCAGCAGCCCAGGACAGAGCTCTGGAAACACCATATATTTT.

This chain links TRBV10-2 with TRBJ2-7, with TRBD2 matching over 12 bases. J lost 4 bases, V lost 7 bases, and 5 bases had no gene match. The CDR3 length is 14 residues. In germline, CDR1 is WSHSY, CDR2 SAAADI. CDR3 coding DNA: TGCGCCAGCACGTCGACTAGCGGGGGATACGAGCAGTACTTC. This gives the protein CASTSTSGGYEQYF.

The chain links TRBV29-1 to TRBJ1-3, with D hard to call. V gave up 3 bases and J gave up 4 bases, with 16 bases separating them. CDR1 and CDR2 (germline): SQVTM, ANQGSEA. The CDR3 is 15 amino acids. CDR3 bases: TGCAGCGTTGATTTAGCGACACATGAGGGAAACACCATATATTTT. Protein sequence: CSVDLATHEGNTIYF.

This sequence joins TRBV6-5 and TRBJ1-2; D remains unclear. This CDR3 region has 12 residues. Germline CDR1 and CDR2: MNHEY and SVGAGI. Trimming pared 6 bases from V and 7 bases from J, leaving 12 bases between. CDR3: CASRRSEGGYTF. The CDR3, as DNA: TGTGCCAGCAGGAGGTCCGAGGGTGGCTACACCTTC.

In this sample, this clone turned up once. The chain is built from TRBV18 and TRBJ2-3; possibly TRBD2 for D (6 bases). Deletions cut 6 bases from V and 2 bases from J, with 18 bases between. The CDR3 is made up of 16 amino acids. Germline values: CDR1 KGHSH, CDR2 LQKENI. The CDR3 coding sequence is TGTGCCAGCTCCCCGCCCTGGGACTCCGCCACAGATACGCAGTATTTT. The encoded protein is CASSPPWDSATDTQYF. The whole variable domain, filled in from reference TRBV18 and TRBJ2-3, reads NAGVMQNPRHLVRRRGQEARLRCSPMKGHSHVYWYRQLPEEGLKFMVYLQKENIIDESGMPKERFSAEFPKEGPSILRIQQVVRGDSAAYFCASSPPWDSATDTQYFGPGTRLTVL.

V is TRBV6-1 and J is TRBJ2-7; 7 positions match TRBD1. There are 18 residues in the CDR3. Germline V CDR1 and CDR2: MNHNS, SASEGT. After removal of 2 bases from V and 2 bases from J, the junction contained 15 bases not matched to a gene. This CDR3 reads CASSERGQLGQVPYEQYF. The CDR3 bases are TGTGCCAGCAGTGAACGCGGTCAGTTAGGACAGGTACCCTACGAGCAGTACTTC.

The chain recombines TRBV15 with TRBJ1-2; a weak D match, TRBD1 (5 bases). CDR3 size: 16 residues. The germline gives CDR1 LNHNV, CDR2 YYDKDF (reference sequence). Trimming cost V 1 base and J 0 bases, with 12 bases left between them. Here the CDR3 reads CATSRVGLEANYGYTF. In DNA form, the CDR3 reads TGTGCCACCAGCAGAGTGGGACTGGAAGCTAACTATGGCTACACCTTC.

The gene calls are TRBV7-8 and TRBJ2-3, with 8 bases aligning to TRBD1. The CDR3 spans 17 residues. Trimming took 6 bases from V and 0 from J; bases not matched to a gene: 11. From germline, CDR1 is SGHVS and CDR2 FQNEAQ. In DNA, the CDR3 is TGTGCCAGCAGGACCCGGGACAGGCCAATAAGCACAGATACGCAGTATTTT. Residues: CASRTRDRPISTDTQYF.

The chain is built from TRBV3-1 (or the pseudogene TRBV3-2) and TRBJ1-6; 8 bases match TRBD1. This CDR3 is 14 amino acids long. V gave up 4 bases and J gave up 9 bases; unmatched junction bases: 5. The V gene's germline CDR1 is LGHDT and CDR2 YNNKEL (reference sequence). The CDR3 sequence is CASSRTGGGSPLHF. The CDR3 DNA reads as TGTGCCAGCAGCCGTACAGGGGGTGGTTCACCCCTCCACTTT.

This sequence joins TRBV28 and TRBJ2-7; tentatively, D is TRBD1 (7 bases). The CDR3 loop spans 16 amino acids. V was clipped by 5 bases and J by 5 bases, with 22 bases between them. CDR1 MDHEN and CDR2 SYDVKM come from the germline V gene. CDR3 DNA: TGTGCCAGCAGTCCGATCGGAGCAGGGGGGTTCCACGAGCAGTACTTC. This translates into CASSPIGAGGFHEQYF.

The chain joins TRBV3-1 (or the pseudogene TRBV3-2) to TRBJ1-5; TRBD1 aligns across 7 bases. Germline CDR1 reads LGHDT; CDR2 reads YNNKEL (reference sequence). The V and J ends lost 1 base and 5 bases, in that order; junction bases with no gene match: 2. The CDR3 spans 14 residues. CDR3 loop: CASSQGTGYQPQHF. CDR3 nucleotide sequence: TGTGCCAGCAGCCAAGGGACAGGCTATCAGCCCCAGCATTTT.

The J gene is TRBJ1-2, the V gene TRBV6-5; D remains ambiguous. The CDR3 contains 14 residues. V was clipped by 6 bases and J by 2 bases, with 13 bases between them. Germline V gene sequence: CDR1 MNHEY, CDR2 SVGAGI. CDR3 sequence (DNA): TGTGCCAGCAGCCACCCTAGAGAAAACTATGGCTACACCTTC. This codes for CASSHPRENYGYTF.

The chain's CDR3 is CATLGTVNTEAFF. CDR3 nucleotide sequence: TGTGCCACCCTAGGGACAGTGAACACTGAAGCTTTCTTT. V and J are TRBV7-9 and TRBJ1-1; TRBD1 matches 7 bases. The CDR3 totals 13 residues. Germline V gene lookup returns CDR1 SEHNR and CDR2 FQNEAQ (reference sequence). The J segment lost 0 bases and the V segment lost 10 bases, leaving 5 bases of the junction unmatched.

This clone was detected once. V and J are TRBV10-3 and TRBJ1-3; D may be TRBD1 (5 bases). Germline CDR1 and CDR2: ENHRY and SYGVKD. Trimming left V 4 bases short and J 4 bases short, with 17 bases between. This CDR3 has 16 residues. CDR3 sequence reads: CAISGDISPGGNTIYF. In DNA form, the CDR3 reads TGTGCCATCAGTGGTGACATCTCCCCAGGGGGAAACACCATATATTTT.

The chain uses TRBV9 and TRBJ1-4; D not certain. From germline, CDR1 is SGDLS and CDR2 YYNGEE. The CDR3 length is 14 residues. The V end lost 3 bases, the J end lost 6 bases, and 12 bases lay between the germline ends. Written as DNA, the CDR3 is TGTGCCAGCAGCGACAGAATCGATTATGAAAAACTGTTTTTT. The encoded protein is CASSDRIDYEKLFF.

This clone occurred once. V is TRBV5-1 and J is TRBJ1-6; 7 bases map to TRBD1. J lost 5 bases, V lost 5 bases, and 1 base had no gene match. Germline CDR1 and CDR2: SGHRS and YFSETQ. The CDR3 extends over 13 amino acids. The CDR3 sequence: CASRDRDNSPLHF. The CDR3 DNA follows: TGCGCCAGCAGAGACAGGGATAATTCACCCCTCCACTTT.

The rearrangement joins TRBV15 to TRBJ1-2, with 7 bases fitting TRBD1. Germline V gene lookup returns CDR1 LNHNV and CDR2 YYDKDF (reference sequence). V shed 8 bases and J 5 bases; nucleotides not matched to a gene: 5. The CDR3 has 12 amino acids. This chain's CDR3 is CATGTAPYGYTF. Written as DNA, the CDR3 is TGTGCCACCGGGACAGCTCCTTATGGCTACACCTTC.

This sequence joins TRBV9 and TRBJ2-3, with 9 bases that match TRBD2. Germline trimming cut 3 bases from V and 2 bases from J; bases unmatched to any gene: 13. CDR1 is SGDLS, CDR2 YYNGEE, per germline. The CDR3 has 18 residues. The CDR3 here is CASSGRTRGGPNTDTQYF. The CDR3 DNA reads TGTGCCAGCAGCGGCCGGACGCGGGGGGGCCCAAACACAGATACGCAGTATTTT.

The chain links TRBV5-1 to TRBJ2-7, with TRBD1 matching over 11 bases. This CDR3 region has 13 residues. CDR1 SGHRS and CDR2 YFSETQ come from the germline V gene. The junction had 3 bases not matched to a gene; V was cut back by 4 bases and J by 6 bases. The CDR3 bases are TGCGCCAGCAGCCAGGACAGGGGGCTCGAGCAGTACTTC. It yields the protein CASSQDRGLEQYF. The complete variable domain, with remaining parts taken from reference TRBV5-1 and TRBJ2-7, reads KAGVTQTPRYLIKTRGQQVTLSCSPISGHRSVSWYQQTPGQGLQFLFEYFSETQRNKGNFPGRFSGRQFSNSRSEMNVSTLELGDSALYLCASSQDRGLEQYFGPGTRLTVT.

The CDR3 region has the DNA TGTGCCAGCAGCCAAGCGATTACAGGGGGCCTCTCTGGAAACACCATATATTTT. Protein: CASSQAITGGLSGNTIYF. The V and J genes are TRBV3-1 (or the pseudogene TRBV3-2) and TRBJ1-3; 9 bases align to TRBD1. The CDR3 runs to 18 residues. The germline CDR1 and CDR2 sequences are LGHDT and YNNKEL (reference sequence). Unmatched junction bases numbered 7, after V lost 1 base and J lost 0 bases.

The CDR3 is CASSVGPRQGFDTEAFF. DNA of the CDR3: TGTGCCAGCAGCGTAGGCCCCCGACAGGGCTTCGACACTGAAGCTTTCTTT. The chain links TRBV9 to TRBJ1-1; 7 bases are shared with TRBD1. The ends lost 0 bases at V and 3 bases at J; junction bases unmatched: 11. In germline, CDR1 is SGDLS, CDR2 YYNGEE. This CDR3 has 17 residues. Supplemented by reference TRBV9 and TRBJ1-1, the full variable domain reads DSGVTQTPKHLITATGQRVTLRCSPRSGDLSVYWYQQSLDQGLQFLIQYYNGEERAKGNILERFSAQQFPDLHSELNLSSLELGDSALYFCASSVGPRQGFDTEAFFGQGTRLTVV.

The CDR3 nucleotides read TGTGCCACCAGTGATTTCGGGACAGGGGGCCAAGAGACCCAGTACTTC. It specifies CATSDFGTGGQETQYF. The V and J genes are TRBV24-1 and TRBJ2-5; 11 bases map to TRBD1. The germline gives CDR1 KGHDR, CDR2 SFDVKD. The CDR3 has 16 residues. The junction had 1 base not matched to a gene; V was cut back by 1 base and J by 1 base.

The rearrangement joins TRBV5-1 to TRBJ1-1; tentatively, D is TRBD1 (6 bases). Germline V gene lookup returns CDR1 SGHRS and CDR2 YFSETQ. The CDR3 is made up of 15 amino acids. V was trimmed by 0 bases and J by 5 bases, leaving 14 bases between them. This CDR3 reads CASSLAGGRGTEAFF. The CDR3 DNA follows: TGCGCCAGCAGCTTGGCCGGGGGGCGAGGGACTGAAGCTTTCTTT.

The chain couples TRBV6-2 or TRBV6-3 to TRBJ2-3; a weak D match, TRBD2 (6 bases). Germline CDR1 is MNHEY and CDR2 is SVGEGT. V shed 3 bases and J shed 3 bases, with 10 bases lying between them. There are 14 residues in the CDR3. CDR3 nucleotide sequence: TGTGCCAGCAGTTATCGGGAGCTAACAGATACGCAGTATTTT. This sequence encodes CASSYRELTDTQYF.

The gene calls are TRBV11-2 and TRBJ2-1, with TRBD1 as a possible D gene (5 bases). The germline V and J ends were trimmed by 5 bases and 0 bases, with 14 bases remaining between them. Germline-derived CDR1 and CDR2 are SGHAT and FQNNGV. CDR3 length: 16 residues. CDR3 coding DNA: TGTGCCAGCAGCCCCCAGGGCTCAGTCTCCTACAATGAGCAGTTCTTC. Translating gives CASSPQGSVSYNEQFF.

This chain connects TRBV29-1 to TRBJ1-2; no clear D gene. CDR3 length equals 12 residues. From germline, CDR1 is SQVTM and CDR2 ANQGSEA. Trimming took off 1 base at V and 8 bases at J, with 11 bases between the two ends. The CDR3 here is CSVEGRGGGYTF. Written as DNA, the CDR3 is TGCAGCGTTGAAGGGCGAGGTGGGGGCTACACCTTC.

The chain's CDR3 is CATSRQGTRQFF. The CDR3 DNA reads TGTGCCACCAGCAGACAGGGCACTCGACAGTTCTTC. V and J are TRBV15 and TRBJ2-1; TRBD1 might be the D (5 bases). The CDR3 is made up of 12 amino acids. Trimming cost V 2 bases and J 13 bases, with 12 bases left between them. Per the germline V gene, CDR1 is LNHNV and CDR2 is YYDKDF (reference sequence). Complete variable domain (other parts from reference TRBV15 and TRBJ2-1): DAMVIQNPRYQVTQFGKPVTLSCSQTLNHNVMYWYQQKSSQAPKLLFHYYDKDFNNEADTPDNFQSRRPNTSFCFLDIRSPGLGDTAMYLCATSRQGTRQFFGPGTRLTVL.

For the CDR3, the DNA is TGTGCCAGCAGCTTAGCCCCGGGGGGGGAGACTGAAGCTTTCTTT. Protein: CASSLAPGGETEAFF. The chain is built from TRBV7-6 and TRBJ1-1; TRBD1 might be the D (5 bases). Trimming shortened V by 0 bases and J by 5 bases, and 13 bases separated the two germline ends. The CDR3 is made up of 15 amino acids. CDR1 is SGHVS and CDR2 is FNYEAQ in the germline V gene.